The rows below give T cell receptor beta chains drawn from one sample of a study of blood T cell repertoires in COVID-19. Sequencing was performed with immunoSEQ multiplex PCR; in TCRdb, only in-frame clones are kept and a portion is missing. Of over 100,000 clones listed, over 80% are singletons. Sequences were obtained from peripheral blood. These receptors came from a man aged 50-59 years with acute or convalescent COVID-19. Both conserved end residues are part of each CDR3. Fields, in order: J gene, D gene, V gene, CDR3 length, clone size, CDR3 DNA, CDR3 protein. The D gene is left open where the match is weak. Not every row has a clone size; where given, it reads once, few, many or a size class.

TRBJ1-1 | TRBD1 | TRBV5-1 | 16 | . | TGCGCCAGCAGCTCTACAGGGGGCTGGTTGGCCACTGAAGCTTTCTTT | CASSSTGGWLATEAFF
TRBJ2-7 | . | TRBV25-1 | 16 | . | TGTGCCAGCAGTGAAGGTGGGGGGCCGGGGGGCAACGAGCAGTACTTC | CASSEGGGPGGNEQYF
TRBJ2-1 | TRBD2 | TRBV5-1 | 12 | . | TGCGCCAGCACCGTGGGAGGGAATGAGCAGTTCTTC | CASTVGGNEQFF
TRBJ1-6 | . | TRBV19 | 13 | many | TGTGCCAGTAGACAGGTGGATAATTCACCCCTCCACTTT | CASRQVDNSPLHF
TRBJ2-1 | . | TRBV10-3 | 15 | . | TGTGCCATCAGTGAGCGTCGGCGGGATAACAATGAGCAGTTCTTC | CAISERRRDNNEQFF
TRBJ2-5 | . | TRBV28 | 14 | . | TGTGCCAGCAGTAGCTACGCACTCTCAGAGACCCAGTACTTC | CASSSYALSETQYF
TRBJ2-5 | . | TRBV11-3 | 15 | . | TGTGCCAGCAGCTTAGATGGGGGGTTTGGAGAGACCCAGTACTTC | CASSLDGGFGETQYF
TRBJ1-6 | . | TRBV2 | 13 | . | TGTGCCACCCGGGAGGGGCGACTTTCACCCCTCCACTTT | CATREGRLSPLHF
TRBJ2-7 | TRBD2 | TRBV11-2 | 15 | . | TGTGCCAGCAGCACGGGACTAGCGGGAACCTACGAGCAGTACTTC | CASSTGLAGTYEQYF
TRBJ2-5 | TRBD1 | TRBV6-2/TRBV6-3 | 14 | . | TGTGCCAGCAGTTATCCGGACAGGCGGGAGACCCAGTACTTC | CASSYPDRRETQYF
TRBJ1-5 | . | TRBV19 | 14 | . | TGTGCCAGTAGTCGAGTTCTTAGCAATCAGCCCCAGCATTTT | CASSRVLSNQPQHF
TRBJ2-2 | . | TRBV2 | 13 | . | TGTGCCAGCAGGCTGGCCGACACCGGGGAGCTGTTTTTT | CASRLADTGELFF
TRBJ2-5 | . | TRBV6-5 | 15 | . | TGTGCCAGCAGTTTCCTGGTGGGGCACCAAGAGACCCAGTACTTC | CASSFLVGHQETQYF
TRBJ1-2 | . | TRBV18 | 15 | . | TGTGCCAGCTCACCATACAGGGATTTTGGCTATGGCTACACCTTC | CASSPYRDFGYGYTF
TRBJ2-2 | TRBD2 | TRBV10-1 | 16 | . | TGCGCCAGCAGTGAGAGGACTAGCTATCGCACCGGGGAGCTGTTTTTT | CASSERTSYRTGELFF